Below are 13 T cell receptor beta chains sequenced from a single sample in a study of shared clonotypes between healthy human individuals. This table comes from immunoSEQ multiplex PCR, and its TCRdb copy is limited to in-frame clones, with some not included. This sample has around 580,000 clones, with roughly 98% found just once. CD45RO-negative, CCR7-selected cells formed the naive CD8 fraction, which excluded terminally differentiated effector memory CD45RA+ cells. The material sequenced was naive CD8+ T cells sorted from blood. The receptors were sampled from a man aged 25-40 years in good health.

V is TRBV5-4 and J is TRBJ1-1, with a tentative D call TRBD1 (5 bases). V was shortened by 5 bases and J by 4 bases, with 18 bases between the two germline ends. This CDR3 contains 15 residues. Germline loops: CDR1 SGHNT, CDR2 YYREEE (reference sequence). CDR3 loop: CASSIRQPDLTEAFF. CDR3 nucleotide sequence: TGTGCCAGCAGTATCCGACAGCCAGACCTCACTGAAGCTTTCTTT.

The chain has TRBV4-1 and TRBJ2-1; 10 bases are shared with TRBD2. After removal of 0 bases from V and 2 bases from J, the junction contained 4 bases not matched to a gene. Per germline, CDR1 MGHRA and CDR2 YSYEKL. The CDR3 sequence is 17 residues long. The CDR3 region has the DNA TGCGCCAGCAGCCAAGATAGTACTAGCGGGACCTACAATGAGCAGTTCTTC. This translates into CASSQDSTSGTYNEQFF.

The V gene is TRBV6-5, the J gene TRBJ2-5; TRBD2 might be the D (6 bases). Near its end, the DNA agrees better with TRBJ2-7, so the J call may be wrong. CDR1 and CDR2 (germline): MNHEY, SVGAGI. The CDR3 totals 15 residues. CDR3 amino acids: CASTPRGRPTYEQYF. CDR3 sequence (DNA): TGTGCCAGCACCCCCCGAGGGAGGCCTACCTACGAGCAGTACTTC.

This clone was counted once. The chain links TRBV4-3 to TRBJ2-1; perhaps TRBD2 as D (5 bases). V gave up 0 bases and J gave up 4 bases, with 16 bases separating them. This CDR3 has 17 residues. CDR1 LGHNA and CDR2 YSLEER come from the germline V gene. CDR3 loop: CASSQDLSGSGYNEQFF. CDR3 sequence (DNA): TGCGCCAGCAGCCAAGATCTGTCGGGGAGCGGTTACAATGAGCAGTTCTTC.

The chain recombines TRBV14 with TRBJ2-1; 12 bases are shared with TRBD2. Germline assignment: CDR1 SGHDN and CDR2 FVKESK. V lost 0 bases to trimming and J lost 4 bases; unmatched junction nucleotides: 7. This CDR3 has 18 residues. The CDR3 spells CASSQDQMTSGGYNEQFF. The CDR3 region has the DNA TGTGCCAGCAGCCAAGATCAGATGACTAGCGGGGGATACAATGAGCAGTTCTTC.

The chain employs TRBV27 and TRBJ2-7; D might be TRBD2 (5 bases). The CDR3 consists of 15 residues. Germline-derived CDR1 and CDR2 are MNHEY and SMNVEV (reference sequence). V was pared by 5 bases and J by 1 base, with 15 bases between. The CDR3 loop reads CASSASTSFSYEQYF. In nucleotides, the CDR3 is TGTGCCAGCAGTGCAAGCACTAGTTTTTCCTACGAGCAGTACTTC.

The chain employs TRBV4-1 and TRBJ2-1; D remains ambiguous. V lost 3 bases to trimming and J lost 3 bases, with 9 bases between them. Germline-derived CDR1 and CDR2 are MGHRA and YSYEKL. The CDR3 is 14 amino acids. The CDR3: CASSHPSGYNEQFF. In DNA, the CDR3 is TGCGCCAGCAGCCACCCTTCGGGCTACAATGAGCAGTTCTTC.

The genes are TRBV7-6 and TRBJ2-1; D unclear. V dropped 1 base and J dropped 7 bases, with 8 bases sitting between them. The CDR3 is made up of 13 amino acids. The germline CDR1 and CDR2 sequences are SGHVS and FNYEAQ. CDR3 nucleotides: TGTGCCAGCAGCTTAGAGGCAGGAAATGAGCAGTTCTTC. Translated, it gives CASSLEAGNEQFF.

The table lists this clone with a count of one. The chain employs TRBV29-1 and TRBJ2-7, with 11 bases aligning to TRBD1. The CDR3 extends over 14 amino acids. The trim removed 3 bases at V and 4 bases at J, leaving 5 bases unmatched. Germline CDR1 reads SQVTM; CDR2 reads ANQGSEA. CDR3 sequence (DNA): TGCAGCGTTGAGGGGGGACAGGGGGAGTACGAGCAGTACTTC. Its translation: CSVEGGQGEYEQYF.

This chain uses TRBV28 with TRBJ2-1; D tentatively fits TRBD1 or TRBD2 (5 bases each). With 4 bases removed from V and 4 bases from J, the gap between germline ends came to 26 bases. The CDR3 consists of 19 residues. Germline V CDR1 and CDR2: MDHEN, SYDVKM. The CDR3 DNA reads as TGTGCCAGCAGTTCGCTCTCAGGCGGGCAGGGTGCGATATACAATGAGCAGTTCTTC. Amino acids: CASSSLSGGQGAIYNEQFF. The full variable domain, in which reference TRBV28 and TRBJ2-1 provide the parts outside the CDR3, is DVKVTQSSRYLVKRTGEKVFLECVQDMDHENMFWYRQDPGLGLRLIYFSYDVKMKEKGDIPEGYSVSREKKERFSLILESASTNQTSMYLCASSSLSGGQGAIYNEQFFGPGTRLTVL.

Written as DNA, the CDR3 is TGTGCCAGCGAGAAGCTCGACGGACGGCAAAAGAGCAATGAGCAGTTCTTC. This sequence encodes CASEKLDGRQKSNEQFF. The rearrangement joins TRBV2 to TRBJ2-1; D remains ambiguous. This CDR3 region has 17 residues. Trimming took off 8 bases at V and 6 bases at J, with 26 bases between the two ends. Germline-derived CDR1 and CDR2 are SNHLY and FYNNEI.

The rearrangement uses TRBV27 and TRBJ2-7; 7 positions agree with TRBD2. After removal of 2 bases from V and 0 bases from J, the junction contained 13 bases not matched to a gene. Germline lookup yields CDR1 MNHEY and CDR2 SMNVEV (reference sequence). The CDR3 totals 18 residues. The chain's CDR3 is CASSLTGGRGGSSYEQYF. The DNA for the CDR3 is TGTGCCAGCAGTTTAACGGGAGGACGCGGGGGAAGCTCCTACGAGCAGTACTTC.

The V gene is TRBV5-6, the J gene TRBJ2-7; tentatively, D is TRBD1 (6 bases). The germline V and J ends were trimmed by 0 bases and 3 bases, with 7 bases remaining between them. Germline-derived CDR1 and CDR2 are SGHDT and YYEEEE. The CDR3 has 13 amino acids. CDR3 residues: CASSLEGVYEQYF. Written as DNA, the CDR3 is TGTGCCAGCAGCTTGGAGGGGGTCTACGAGCAGTACTTC.